A selection of T cell receptor beta chains follows, all from one sample in a study of shared clonotypes between healthy human individuals. The table came from immunoSEQ multiplex PCR; TCRdb's copy has only in-frame clones and leaves some out. The sample shows over a million clones, roughly 96% of them seen only once. The sample taken for sequencing was naive CD4+ T cells sorted from blood. Receptor source: a man under 40 in good health. Each CDR3 is given with its conserved first and last residue. The order of the fields is V gene, J gene, CDR3 protein.

TRBV6-5,TRBJ1-1,CASRDRTSFTEAFF
TRBV28,TRBJ1-3,CASSFGGSGNTIYF
TRBV4-3,TRBJ1-2,CASSQDFRAIVYGYTF
TRBV27,TRBJ2-7,CASRRQGIDYEQYF
TRBV27,TRBJ1-4,CASRPGQGATNEKLFF
TRBV9,TRBJ2-5,CASSVHTYQETQYF
TRBV10-2,TRBJ2-7,CASSGYEQYF
TRBV5-1,TRBJ1-1,CASSLDPGRAEAFF
TRBV5-1,TRBJ2-7,CASSLVPGQAYEQYF
TRBV10-3,TRBJ2-7,CAIMVPGQGHYEQYF